These 16 T cell receptor beta chains share one sample of origin, sequenced in a study of cytomegalovirus exposure and HLA in healthy donors. This PCR relied on a set of 60 Vbeta primers and 13 Jbeta primers. Libraries were prepared by immunoSEQ multiplex PCR; TCRdb keeps only in-frame clonotypes and omits some of them. The repertoire consists of approximately 100,000 clones, with about 70% occurring once and the leading ten covering roughly an eighth. Sample: PBMCs. The source of these receptors is a woman in her thirties or forties in good health and CMV-seropositive.

V usage is TRBV18 and J usage is TRBJ1-1; D not certain. This CDR3 region has 15 residues. In germline, CDR1 is KGHSH, CDR2 LQKENI. The V and J ends lost 0 bases and 1 base respectively, with 9 bases between them. CDR3 sequence (DNA): TGTGCCAGCTCACCACCGTATTCCAGGAACACTGAAGCTTTCTTT. Encoded protein: CASSPPYSRNTEAFF.

The V and J genes are TRBV7-2 and TRBJ2-1, with D possibly TRBD2 on 5 matching bases. The length of the CDR3 is 14 residues. V lost 4 bases and J lost 7, with 14 bases in between. The V gene's germline CDR1 is SGHTA and CDR2 FQGNSA. The DNA for the CDR3 is TGTGCCAGCAGCTCTAGCCGGGGAGTGAATGAGCAGTTCTTC. Encoded protein: CASSSSRGVNEQFF. Using reference TRBV7-2 and TRBJ2-1 for the parts outside the CDR3, the full variable domain is GAGVSQSPSNKVTEKGKDVELRCDPISGHTALYWYRQSLGQGLEFLIYFQGNSAPDKSGLPSDRFSAERTGGSVSTLTIQRTQQEDSAVYLCASSSSRGVNEQFFGPGTRLTVL.

This chain links TRBV6-4 with TRBJ1-6; TRBD1 agrees at 8 bases. This CDR3 contains 13 residues. Germline values: CDR1 MRHNA, CDR2 SNTAGT. V gave up 5 bases and J gave up 7 bases; unmatched junction bases: 1. Here the CDR3 DNA reads TGTGCCAGCAGTACAGGGGGGAATTCACCCCTCCACTTT. The encoded protein is CASSTGGNSPLHF.

This chain joins TRBV4-1 and TRBJ1-1; D is perhaps TRBD1 (5 bases). This CDR3 contains 14 residues. Trimming removed 1 base from V and 0 bases from J, with 6 bases in between. Germline values: CDR1 MGHRA, CDR2 YSYEKL. CDR3 in DNA: TGCGCCAGCAGCCAAGCAGGGTTGAACACTGAAGCTTTCTTT. Protein product: CASSQAGLNTEAFF.

The chain is built from TRBV2 and TRBJ2-1; TRBD1 aligns across 8 bases. The length of the CDR3 is 14 residues. CDR1 SNHLY and CDR2 FYNNEI come from the germline V gene. V was clipped by 10 bases and J by 1 base; unmatched bases: 6. The CDR3, as DNA: TGTGCCACCTCGGGACAGGTATCCTACAATGAGCAGTTCTTC. Protein product: CATSGQVSYNEQFF.

This chain uses TRBV30 with TRBJ1-4, with D possibly TRBD1 on 5 matching bases. V was cut by 2 bases and J by 3 bases, with 13 bases left in between. Germline CDR1 is GTSNPN and CDR2 is SVGIG (reference sequence). The CDR3 consists of 15 residues. In DNA, the CDR3 is TGTGCCTGGAGTAGCCGGGGGGACCCTAATGAAAAACTGTTTTTT. Its protein is CAWSSRGDPNEKLFF.

This clone was counted a single time. The chain uses TRBV19 and TRBJ1-1; TRBD1 aligns across 10 bases. Germline V lookup: CDR1 LNHDA, CDR2 SQIVND (reference sequence). The CDR3 loop spans 15 amino acids. Trimming took 3 bases from V and 4 from J; bases not matched to a gene: 5. In DNA, the CDR3 is TGTGCCAGTAGTATCCGGGACAGGGGCCCCACTGAAGCTTTCTTT. Translation: CASSIRDRGPTEAFF.

The chain links TRBV5-1 to TRBJ1-2; no reliable D call. The germline V gene has CDR1 SGHRS and CDR2 YFSETQ. The CDR3 length is 14 residues. Trimming cost V 0 bases and J 3 bases, with 9 bases left between them. The CDR3 loop reads CASSLVVGDYGYTF. CDR3 sequence (DNA): TGCGCCAGCAGCTTGGTAGTTGGAGACTATGGCTACACCTTC.

The rearrangement links TRBV27 to TRBJ1-2, with D unresolved. This CDR3 contains 13 residues. The V gene lost 6 bases and the J gene lost 2 bases, with 10 bases spanning the gap. The germline CDR1 and CDR2 sequences are MNHEY and SMNVEV (reference sequence). The DNA of the CDR3 is TGTGCCAGCAGGGTCGCACGGAACTATGGCTACACCTTC. Amino acid sequence: CASRVARNYGYTF.

V is TRBV4-2 and J is TRBJ2-7; TRBD1 aligns across 9 bases. Germline V gene data show CDR1 as LGHNA and CDR2 as YNFKEQ. This CDR3 is built from 18 residues. V lost 4 bases to trimming and J lost 3 bases; unmatched junction nucleotides: 16. CDR3 region: CASSPLRTGADPFYEQYF. The CDR3 DNA is TGTGCCAGCAGCCCTCTGCGGACAGGGGCGGACCCCTTCTACGAGCAGTACTTC.

V is TRBV4-1 and J is TRBJ1-1; TRBD1 might be the D (5 bases). V lost 4 bases to trimming and J lost 2 bases, with 14 bases between them. The CDR3 contains 15 residues. Germline values: CDR1 MGHRA, CDR2 YSYEKL. CDR3 coding DNA: TGCGCCAGCAGCCGAGAGACAGTAGCCAACACTGAAGCTTTCTTT. Its translation is CASSRETVANTEAFF.

In regard to this clone: This sample also contains other DNA sequences that code for the same CDR3. V usage is TRBV6-5 and J usage is TRBJ1-1; D remains unclear. Germline V CDR1 and CDR2: MNHEY, SVGAGI. V was trimmed by 0 bases and J by 5 bases, leaving 7 bases between them. The CDR3 consists of 13 residues. The CDR3 loop reads CASSYSGGTEAFF. The CDR3 coding sequence is TGTGCCAGCAGTTACTCCGGCGGAACTGAAGCTTTCTTT.

This sequence joins TRBV9 and TRBJ1-2, with 7 bases matching TRBD1. The ends lost 0 bases at V and 8 bases at J; junction bases unmatched: 10. The CDR3 sequence is 15 residues long. The V gene's germline CDR1 is SGDLS and CDR2 YYNGEE. This chain's CDR3 is CASSVGQGMKGGYTF. For the CDR3, the DNA is TGTGCCAGCAGCGTAGGACAGGGAATGAAAGGCGGCTACACCTTC.

This sequence joins TRBV9 and TRBJ1-3; 12 bases agree with TRBD1. From germline, CDR1 is SGDLS and CDR2 YYNGEE. CDR3 size: 19 residues. J lost 2 bases, V lost 0 bases, and 9 bases had no gene match. The CDR3: CASSVEGTGGVLAGNTIYF. CDR3 nucleotides: TGTGCCAGCAGCGTAGAGGGGACAGGGGGCGTTTTGGCTGGAAACACCATATATTTT.

The chain employs TRBV5-1 and TRBJ2-2; 13 bases agree with TRBD2. The CDR3 contains 20 residues. The V gene's germline CDR1 is SGHRS and CDR2 YFSETQ. V lost 3 bases, J lost 0 bases, and 11 bases stayed unmatched. The CDR3 loop reads CASSSTSGGVINANTGELFF. CDR3 nucleotide sequence: TGCGCCAGCAGCTCTACTAGCGGGGGGGTTATAAACGCGAACACCGGGGAGCTGTTTTTT.

The chain links TRBV19 to TRBJ1-4; D remains unclear. Germline assignment: CDR1 LNHDA and CDR2 SQIVND (reference sequence). This CDR3 region has 13 residues. V was clipped by 4 bases and J by 7 bases, with 10 bases between them. The CDR3 loop is CASSSPTTEKLFF. CDR3 in DNA: TGTGCCAGTAGTAGCCCAACAACTGAAAAACTGTTTTTT.